This T cell receptor (beta chain) was identified during a study of cytomegalovirus exposure and HLA in healthy donors. PCR amplification relied on 60 Vbeta primers (plus 13 Jbeta primers). The protocol was immunoSEQ multiplex PCR, while the TCRdb copy is restricted to in-frame clones and leaves out a portion. This sample has over 100,000 clones, with approximately 64% found just once. The study did not record CMV serostatus for this donor. The sample holds a few counts of this clone. Its specificity is not known. General study results and limits: Presence/absence analyses treated sequencing depth as roughly uniform across donors. Accounts indicate the classifier identified cytomegalovirus status with strong specificity and sensitivity.

Trimming removed 5 bases at V and 0 bases at J, with 10 bases between. Germline V gene sequence: CDR1 LNHDA, CDR2 SQIVND (reference sequence). The CDR3 covers 14 residues. The receptor's source is a human donor in good health. Sequencing input: PBMCs. V gene TRBV19 combines with J gene TRBJ1-1; unclear D gene. CDR3 coding DNA: TGTGCCAGTAGTCCCAGGATACTGAACACTGAAGCTTTCTTT. Protein sequence: CASSPRILNTEAFF. The full variable domain, rest sourced from reference TRBV19 and TRBJ1-1, is DGGITQSPKYLFRKEGQNVTLSCEQNLNHDAMYWYRQDPGQGLRLIYYSQIVNDFQKGDIAEGYSVSREKKESFPLTVTSAQKNPTAFYLCASSPRILNTEAFFGQGTRLTVV.